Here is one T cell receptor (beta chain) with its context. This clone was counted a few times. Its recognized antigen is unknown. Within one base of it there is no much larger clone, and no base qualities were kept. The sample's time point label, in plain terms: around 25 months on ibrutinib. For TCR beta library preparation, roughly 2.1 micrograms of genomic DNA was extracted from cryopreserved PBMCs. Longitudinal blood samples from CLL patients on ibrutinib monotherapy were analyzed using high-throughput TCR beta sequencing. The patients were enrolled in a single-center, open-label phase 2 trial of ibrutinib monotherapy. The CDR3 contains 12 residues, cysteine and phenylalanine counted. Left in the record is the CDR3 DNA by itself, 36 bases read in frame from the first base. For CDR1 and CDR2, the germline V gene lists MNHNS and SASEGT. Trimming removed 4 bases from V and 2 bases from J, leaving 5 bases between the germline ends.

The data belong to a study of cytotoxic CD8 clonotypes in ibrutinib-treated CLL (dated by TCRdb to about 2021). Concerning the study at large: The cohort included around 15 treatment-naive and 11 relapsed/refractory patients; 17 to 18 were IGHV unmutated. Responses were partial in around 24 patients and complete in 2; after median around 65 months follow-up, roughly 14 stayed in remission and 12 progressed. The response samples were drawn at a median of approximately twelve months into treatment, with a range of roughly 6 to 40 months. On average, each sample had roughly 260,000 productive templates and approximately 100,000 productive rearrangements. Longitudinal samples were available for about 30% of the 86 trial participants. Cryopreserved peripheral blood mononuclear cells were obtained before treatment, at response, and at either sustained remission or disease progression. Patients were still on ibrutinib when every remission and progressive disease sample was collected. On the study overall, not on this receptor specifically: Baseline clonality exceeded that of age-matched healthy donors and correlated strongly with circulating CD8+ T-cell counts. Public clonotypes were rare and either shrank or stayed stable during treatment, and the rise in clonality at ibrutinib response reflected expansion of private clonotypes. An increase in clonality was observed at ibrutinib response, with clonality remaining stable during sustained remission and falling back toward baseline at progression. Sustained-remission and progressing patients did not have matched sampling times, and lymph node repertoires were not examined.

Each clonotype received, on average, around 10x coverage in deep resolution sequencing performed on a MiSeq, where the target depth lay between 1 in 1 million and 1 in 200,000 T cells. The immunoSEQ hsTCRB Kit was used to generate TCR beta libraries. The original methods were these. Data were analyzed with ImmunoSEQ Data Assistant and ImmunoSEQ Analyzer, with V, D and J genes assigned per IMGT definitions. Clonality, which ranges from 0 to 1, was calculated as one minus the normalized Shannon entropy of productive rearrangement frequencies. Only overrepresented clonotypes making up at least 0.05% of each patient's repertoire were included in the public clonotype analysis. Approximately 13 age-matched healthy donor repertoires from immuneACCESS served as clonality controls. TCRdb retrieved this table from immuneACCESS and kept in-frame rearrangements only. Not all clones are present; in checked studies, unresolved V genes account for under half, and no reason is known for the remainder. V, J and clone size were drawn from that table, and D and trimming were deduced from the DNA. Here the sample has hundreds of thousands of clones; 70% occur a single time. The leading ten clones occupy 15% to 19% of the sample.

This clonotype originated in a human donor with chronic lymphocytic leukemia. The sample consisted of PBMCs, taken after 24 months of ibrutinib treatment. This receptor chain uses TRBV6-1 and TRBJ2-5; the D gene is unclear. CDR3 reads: CASSGQQETQYF. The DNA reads TGTGCCAGCAGTGGGCAGCAAGAGACCCAGTACTTC.